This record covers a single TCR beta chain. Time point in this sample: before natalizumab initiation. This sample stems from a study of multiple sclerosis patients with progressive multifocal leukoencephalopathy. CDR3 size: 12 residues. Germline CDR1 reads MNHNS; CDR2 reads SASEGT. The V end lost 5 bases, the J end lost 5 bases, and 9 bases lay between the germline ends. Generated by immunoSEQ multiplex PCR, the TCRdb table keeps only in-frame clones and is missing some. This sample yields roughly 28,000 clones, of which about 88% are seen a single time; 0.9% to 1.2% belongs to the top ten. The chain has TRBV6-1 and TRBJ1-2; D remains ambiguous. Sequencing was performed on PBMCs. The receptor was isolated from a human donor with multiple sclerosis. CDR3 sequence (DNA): TGTGCCAGCAGTTCAGAGGAGTATGGCTACACCTTC. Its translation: CASSSEEYGYTF.